This T cell receptor (beta chain) appears in the sequencing data of a study of blood T cell repertoires in COVID-19. Study information: COVID-19 samples from acute and convalescent phases originated in the United States, Italy and Spain. Sources were T cells, B-cell-depleted T cells, or PBMCs; the material itself was cDNA or gDNA.

TCRdb's copy holds only in-frame clones and misses some; the assay was immunoSEQ multiplex PCR. The table records about 78,000 clones, roughly nine tenths of them present only once. Per the germline V gene, CDR1 is KGHSH and CDR2 is LQKENI. The CDR3 is made up of 14 amino acids. V was clipped by 2 bases and J by 0 bases, with 8 bases between them. This clone was picked up a small number of times. This receptor was obtained from a woman of 80 years or more with active or convalescent COVID-19. The chain recombines TRBV18 with TRBJ2-7; D ambiguous. Material for sequencing was peripheral blood. CDR3 coding DNA: TGTGCCAGCTCACCAGCCGGTCTCTCCTACGAGCAGTACTTC. Translating it yields CASSPAGLSYEQYF.